Below are 10 T cell receptor beta chains sequenced from a single sample in a study of blood T cell repertoires in COVID-19. The repertoire was sequenced with immunoSEQ multiplex PCR; TCRdb's copy has only in-frame clones and lacks some. This table holds 90,000 to 120,000 clones, about four fifths found once. Specimen: peripheral blood. These receptors were obtained from a man between 60 and 75 years old with acute or convalescent COVID-19.

J is TRBJ2-2 and V is TRBV19; 9 bases are shared with TRBD2. The CDR3 sequence is 16 residues long. V shed 3 bases, J shed 3 bases, and the junction held 5 bases outside the gene matches. CDR1 LNHDA and CDR2 SQIVND come from the germline V gene (reference sequence). CDR3 residues: CASSIGVAGDTGELFF. The CDR3 DNA reads TGTGCCAGTAGTATTGGAGTAGCGGGAGACACCGGGGAGCTGTTTTTT.

The rearrangement uses TRBV18 and TRBJ1-2, with 7 positions matching TRBD1. Germline CDR1 is KGHSH and CDR2 is LQKENI. This CDR3 has 13 residues. After removal of 6 bases from V and 6 bases from J, the junction contained 7 bases not matched to a gene. CDR3 residues: CASSHRDSHGYTF. In DNA form, the CDR3 reads TGTGCCAGCTCCCATCGGGACAGCCATGGCTACACCTTC. The full variable domain, completed using reference TRBV18 and TRBJ1-2, is NAGVMQNPRHLVRRRGQEARLRCSPMKGHSHVYWYRQLPEEGLKFMVYLQKENIIDESGMPKERFSAEFPKEGPSILRIQQVVRGDSAAYFCASSHRDSHGYTFGSGTRLTVV.

This clone has only a few counts. The J gene is TRBJ2-1, the V gene TRBV5-1; no clear D gene. The ends were cut back, 0 bases at V and 0 bases at J, with 7 bases in the middle. Per the germline V gene, CDR1 is SGHRS and CDR2 is YFSETQ. CDR3 size: 15 residues. CDR3 bases: TGCGCCAGCAGCTTGGGGGCAAGCTCCTACAATGAGCAGTTCTTC. Residues: CASSLGASSYNEQFF.

The chain is built from TRBV19 and TRBJ1-6, with a possible D match to TRBD1 (6 bases). The CDR3 is made up of 15 amino acids. From germline, CDR1 is LNHDA and CDR2 SQIVND (reference sequence). Trimming removed 3 bases at V and 10 bases at J, with 16 bases between. CDR3 sequence reads: CASSISWAGASPLHF. In DNA form, the CDR3 reads TGTGCCAGTAGTATCTCCTGGGCAGGGGCATCACCCCTCCACTTT.

The table lists this clone with a few counts. The chain couples TRBV11-2 to TRBJ2-7, with 11 bases fitting TRBD2. Germline V lookup: CDR1 SGHAT, CDR2 FQNNGV. The CDR3 is 15 residues long. V trimming: 3 bases; J trimming: 6 bases; junction bases outside the gene matches: 7. CDR3 nucleotides: TGTGCCAGCAGCTTTGTCACTAGCGGGAGTGGCGAGCAGTACTTC. Translated, it gives CASSFVTSGSGEQYF.

The chain recombines TRBV5-8 with TRBJ2-2; 9 nucleotides align to TRBD1. CDR1 SGHTS and CDR2 YDEGEE come from the germline V gene. The length of the CDR3 is 15 residues. V shed 0 bases, J shed 3 bases, and the junction held 0 bases outside the gene matches. CDR3 bases: TGTGCCAGCAGCTTGGGGACAGGGGACACCGGGGAGCTGTTTTTT. Its protein product is CASSLGTGDTGELFF.

The V and J genes are TRBV15 and TRBJ1-2; unclear D gene. The CDR3 length is 14 residues. V lost 0 bases to trimming and J lost 2 bases, with 7 bases between them. Germline V gives CDR1 LNHNV, CDR2 YYDKDF (reference sequence). CDR3 nucleotide sequence: TGTGCCACCAGCAGAGATTTTCAGAACTATGGCTACACCTTC. Protein sequence: CATSRDFQNYGYTF.

The chain links TRBV30 to TRBJ2-1; TRBD2 matches at 9 bases. CDR1 and CDR2 from the germline V gene are GTSNPN and SVGIG (reference sequence). This CDR3 has 11 amino acids. With V trimmed by 3 bases and J by 12 bases, 3 bases remained unmatched. CDR3 DNA sequence: TGTGCCTGGAGGACTAGCGGCGTGCAGTTCTTC. It translates to CAWRTSGVQFF.

The rearrangement uses TRBV19 and TRBJ2-1; a possible D gene is TRBD1 (5 bases). Trimming took 7 bases from V and 8 from J, leaving 6 bases between them. This CDR3 has 10 amino acids. Per germline, CDR1 LNHDA and CDR2 SQIVND (reference sequence). CDR3 in amino acids: CASNRYEQFF. The CDR3 region has the DNA TGTGCCAGTAACAGGTATGAGCAGTTCTTC. Full variable domain (outside the CDR3, taken from reference TRBV19 and TRBJ2-1): DGGITQSPKYLFRKEGQNVTLSCEQNLNHDAMYWYRQDPGQGLRLIYYSQIVNDFQKGDIAEGYSVSREKKESFPLTVTSAQKNPTAFYLCASNRYEQFFGPGTRLTVL.

This clone appeared once. V usage is TRBV20-1 and J usage is TRBJ2-4; D not resolved. V gave up 3 bases and J gave up 10 bases, with 10 bases separating them. The CDR3 has 11 residues. Germline CDR1 DFQATT, CDR2 SNEGSKA (reference sequence). CDR3 in amino acids: CSASPARIQYF. CDR3 nucleotides: TGCAGTGCTAGTCCAGCGCGTATTCAGTACTTC.